The clone carrying this TCR beta chain was observed a single time. Its target is unknown. Libraries were prepared by immunoSEQ multiplex PCR; TCRdb keeps only in-frame clonotypes and omits some of them. The table includes 190,000 or so clones, about 80% detected once. While the first cohort had 700 or so subjects, the donors belonged to the separate validation cohort of more than 95 subjects. This specimen belongs to a study of cytomegalovirus exposure and HLA in healthy donors. This CDR3 is built from 15 residues. CDR1 is MRHNA and CDR2 is SNTAGT in the germline V gene. Unmatched junction bases numbered 3, after V lost 3 bases and J lost 3 bases. Study-wide findings and caveats: A classifier reportedly called cytomegalovirus status with high sensitivity and specificity. Despite most TCR sequences being rare, some public TCRs occurred in many donors. Investigators reported under 200 TCR beta chains as tied to cytomegalovirus.

This receptor was identified in a woman aged 18 to 35 in good health and CMV-seropositive. This chain joins TRBV6-4 and TRBJ2-1; 9 bases line up with TRBD1. The specimen sequenced was PBMCs. CDR3 sequence (DNA): TGTGCCAGCAGTGAAGAGACAGGGGGCTACAATGAGCAGTTCTTC. Protein product: CASSEETGGYNEQFF.